These 28 T cell receptor beta chains share one sample of origin, sequenced in a study of cytomegalovirus exposure and HLA in healthy donors. Profiled with immunoSEQ multiplex PCR; TCRdb holds only in-frame clones, not every one. The top ten clones hold approximately 1.1% of a sample with some 350,000 clones, 87% of them seen once. The sequencing input was PBMCs. The receptors derive from a woman younger than 45 in good health and CMV-seropositive.

DNA of the CDR3: TGTGCCAGCAGTTTATCGGCAGACTATGGCTACACCTTC. It encodes CASSLSADYGYTF. The J gene is TRBJ1-2, the V gene TRBV27; D not resolved. Germline CDR1 and CDR2: MNHEY and SMNVEV (reference sequence). This CDR3 comprises 13 residues. Trimming removed 0 bases from V and 3 bases from J, with 5 bases in between.

This clone has just one count. The chain links TRBV2 to TRBJ2-3; 12 nucleotides agree with TRBD2. Germline V lookup: CDR1 SNHLY, CDR2 FYNNEI. The CDR3 covers 16 residues. With 5 bases clipped from V and 3 bases from J, the junction kept 6 bases outside the gene matches. The CDR3 DNA reads as TGTGCCAGCAGTCTTCTTACTAGCGGGGGGACAGATACGCAGTATTTT. Protein: CASSLLTSGGTDTQYF.

V is TRBV13 and J is TRBJ1-2; D remains ambiguous. This CDR3 is built from 13 residues. Germline-derived CDR1 and CDR2 are PRHDT and FYEKMQ (reference sequence). Trimming shortened V by 5 bases and J by 6 bases, and 13 bases separated the two germline ends. The CDR3 DNA sequence: TGTGCCAGCAGCATAATGCAGACGGATGGCTACACCTTC. Encoded protein: CASSIMQTDGYTF.

This clone was seen a few times. The chain uses TRBV28 and TRBJ2-5; D is uncertain. Germline V gives CDR1 MDHEN, CDR2 SYDVKM. Deletions cut 4 bases from V and 5 bases from J, with 8 bases between. There are 12 residues in the CDR3. The CDR3 DNA reads as TGTGCCAGCAGTTGGACCGTTGAGACCCAGTACTTC. Protein sequence: CASSWTVETQYF.

This clone was found once. The chain uses TRBV7-2 and TRBJ1-5; D gene ambiguous. CDR3 length: 14 residues. Germline V CDR1 and CDR2: SGHTA, FQGNSA. V lost 1 base and J 3 bases, leaving 7 bases between the germline ends. This chain's CDR3 is CASSLGDINQPQHF. The CDR3 region has the DNA TGTGCCAGCAGCTTAGGGGATATCAATCAGCCCCAGCATTTT.

This chain links TRBV30 with TRBJ2-1; 10 nucleotides line up with TRBD2. CDR3 length: 15 residues. The V gene end was trimmed by 3 bases and the J gene end by 8 bases; junction bases not matched to a gene: 10. Germline V gene sequence: CDR1 GTSNPN, CDR2 SVGIG (reference sequence). CDR3 nucleotides: TGTGCCTGGAGCGGGTTGAGCGGGAGGGCGGATGAGCAGTTCTTC. This translates into CAWSGLSGRADEQFF.

The rearrangement joins TRBV6-5 to TRBJ1-5; TRBD1 is a possible D gene (5 bases). This CDR3 is built from 13 residues. Germline V gene data show CDR1 as MNHEY and CDR2 as SVGAGI. V was shortened by 10 bases and J by 6 bases, with 16 bases between the two germline ends. This chain's CDR3 is CATEKGRGQPQHF. CDR3 DNA sequence: TGTGCCACCGAGAAGGGGAGGGGTCAGCCCCAGCATTTT.

Only one count was recorded for this clone. The chain couples TRBV2 to TRBJ1-2; no firm D call. V was cut by 9 bases and J by 4 bases, with 9 bases left in between. The V gene's germline CDR1 is SNHLY and CDR2 FYNNEI. CDR3 length: 11 residues. The CDR3 is CASLEGYGYTF. The CDR3, as DNA: TGTGCCAGTTTGGAGGGCTATGGCTACACCTTC. Looking up the rest from reference TRBV2 and TRBJ1-2 gives the full variable domain: EPEVTQTPSHQVTQMGQEVILRCVPISNHLYFYWYRQILGQKVEFLVSFYNNEISEKSEIFDDQFSVERPDGSNFTLKIRSTKLEDSAMYFCASLEGYGYTFGSGTRLTVV.

V is TRBV4-1 and J is TRBJ2-6, with 8 positions matching TRBD1. With V trimmed by 3 bases and J by 0 bases, 4 bases remained unmatched. Germline CDR1 reads MGHRA; CDR2 reads YSYEKL. This CDR3 has 17 amino acids. The chain's CDR3 is CASSQGDRISGANVLTF. In DNA, the CDR3 is TGCGCCAGCAGCCAGGGGGACAGGATCTCTGGGGCCAACGTCCTGACTTTC.

Here the CDR3 reads CASSANGVNNEKLFF. The CDR3, as DNA: TGTGCCAGCTCAGCAAACGGGGTAAATAATGAAAAACTGTTTTTT. The chain joins TRBV18 to TRBJ1-4; D gene uncertain. The CDR3 contains 15 residues. V was pared by 5 bases and J by 4 bases, with 14 bases between. Germline V gene data show CDR1 as KGHSH and CDR2 as LQKENI.

The chain combines TRBV28 with TRBJ2-5; perhaps TRBD2 as D (6 bases). This CDR3 region has 14 residues. The germline CDR1 and CDR2 sequences are MDHEN and SYDVKM. Trimming removed 2 bases from V and 5 bases from J, with 12 bases in between. This CDR3 is CASSLGSGPETQYF. The CDR3, as DNA: TGTGCCAGCAGTTTAGGCAGCGGGCCTGAGACCCAGTACTTC.

V and J are TRBV7-6 and TRBJ1-4; possibly TRBD1 for D (6 bases). CDR3 length: 15 amino acids. CDR1 SGHVS and CDR2 FNYEAQ come from the germline V gene. Trimming took 2 bases from V and 5 from J, leaving 12 bases between them. CDR3 coding DNA: TGTGCCAGCAGCTTATATGAGGGGGAGAATGAAAAACTGTTTTTT. Its translation: CASSLYEGENEKLFF.

Points on this clone: Additional DNA sequences in this sample encode the identical CDR3. V is TRBV5-6 and J is TRBJ1-1; tentatively, D is TRBD1 (5 bases). Germline lookup yields CDR1 SGHDT and CDR2 YYEEEE. This CDR3 spans 12 amino acids. Trimming pared 4 bases from V and 4 bases from J, leaving 8 bases between. This chain's CDR3 is CASSPGGTEAFF. The CDR3 nucleotides are TGTGCCAGCAGCCCGGGGGGCACTGAAGCTTTCTTT.

This chain joins TRBV4-1 and TRBJ2-1; TRBD2 agrees at 9 bases. CDR3 length: 16 residues. V gave up 6 bases and J gave up 7 bases; unmatched junction bases: 13. Per the germline V gene, CDR1 is MGHRA and CDR2 is YSYEKL. In DNA, the CDR3 is TGCGCCAGCAGGGAGTCGTTAAGCGGGGGGAGGAATGAGCAGTTCTTC. Protein sequence: CASRESLSGGRNEQFF.

This sequence joins TRBV27 and TRBJ2-4; perhaps TRBD1 as D (5 bases). V was cut by 2 bases and J by 10 bases, with 9 bases left in between. Germline lookup yields CDR1 MNHEY and CDR2 SMNVEV (reference sequence). The CDR3 has 12 residues. The CDR3 sequence is CASSLPKGIQYF. For the CDR3, the DNA is TGTGCCAGCAGTTTACCGAAGGGGATTCAGTACTTC.

The V gene is TRBV7-9, the J gene TRBJ2-7, with TRBD1 matching over 9 bases. Trimming removed 3 bases from V and 7 bases from J; junction bases left unmatched: 16. Germline V gene sequence: CDR1 SEHNR, CDR2 FQNEAQ (reference sequence). CDR3 length equals 17 residues. This CDR3 reads CASSFHEGQGHWEEQYF. The DNA of the CDR3 is TGTGCCAGCAGCTTTCACGAGGGACAGGGACATTGGGAAGAGCAGTACTTC.

This clone was counted a few times. The V call is TRBV7-2, the J call TRBJ1-1, with a tentative D call TRBD1 (6 bases). Trimming shortened V by 5 bases and J by 1 base, and 8 bases separated the two germline ends. The length of the CDR3 is 13 residues. Germline V gives CDR1 SGHTA, CDR2 FQGNSA. As DNA, the CDR3 is TGTGCCAGCAGCAAACAGGGGAACACTGAAGCTTTCTTT. It encodes CASSKQGNTEAFF.

This chain uses TRBV4-3 with TRBJ2-7; TRBD1 agrees at 7 bases. Trimming at V came to 1 base and at J to 4 bases, leaving 7 bases not matched to a gene. Germline CDR1 is LGHNA and CDR2 is YSLEER. The CDR3 sequence is 15 residues long. In DNA form, the CDR3 reads TGCGCCAGCAGCCAAGTCATCGGGACAGTATACGAGCAGTACTTC. Amino acids: CASSQVIGTVYEQYF.

The rearrangement joins TRBV7-7 to TRBJ2-1; 9 bases map to TRBD2. The CDR3 is 18 amino acids. The ends lost 0 bases at V and 0 bases at J; junction bases unmatched: 6. The germline V gene encodes CDR1 SSHAT and CDR2 FNYEAQ (reference sequence). Here the CDR3 DNA reads TGTGCCAGCAGCTTAGCGAAGACTAGCGGTAGCTCCTACAATGAGCAGTTCTTC. This codes for CASSLAKTSGSSYNEQFF. Full variable domain (missing parts from reference TRBV7-7 and TRBJ2-1): GAGVSQSPRYKVTKRGQDVTLRCDPISSHATLYWYQQALGQGPEFLTYFNYEAQPDKSGLPSDRFSAERPEGSISTLTIQRTEQRDSAMYRCASSLAKTSGSSYNEQFFGPGTRLTVL.

CDR3 bases: TGTGCCAGCAGTTTATGGGCAGGGTTGGTCCAAGAGACCCAGTACTTC. Translating gives CASSLWAGLVQETQYF. The V and J genes are TRBV27 and TRBJ2-5, with D perhaps matching TRBD1 (5 bases). Trimming removed 1 base at V and 1 base at J, with 13 bases between. The CDR3 spans 16 residues. The V gene's germline CDR1 is MNHEY and CDR2 SMNVEV (reference sequence).

The chain has TRBV9 and TRBJ2-3; D is uncertain. The germline V and J ends were trimmed by 0 bases and 2 bases, with 10 bases remaining between them. CDR3 size: 15 residues. CDR1 is SGDLS, CDR2 YYNGEE, per germline. CDR3 coding DNA: TGTGCCAGCAGCGTAGGACCGGGCCCCACAGATACGCAGTATTTT. Protein product: CASSVGPGPTDTQYF.

The rearrangement links TRBV7-8 to TRBJ2-7; tentatively, D is TRBD1 or TRBD2 (5 bases each). This CDR3 region has 14 residues. Trimming stripped 1 base from V and 3 bases from J, with 10 bases between. Per the germline V gene, CDR1 is SGHVS and CDR2 is FQNEAQ. DNA of the CDR3: TGTGCCAGCAGCTTAGGGGACCTGAACTACGAGCAGTACTTC. It codes for CASSLGDLNYEQYF. The variable domain in full, completed from reference TRBV7-8 and TRBJ2-7, reads GAGVSQSPRYKVAKRGQDVALRCDPISGHVSLFWYQQALGQGPEFLTYFQNEAQLDKSGLPSDRFFAERPEGSVSTLKIQRTQQEDSAVYLCASSLGDLNYEQYFGPGTRLTVT.

This clone was counted once. The chain joins TRBV5-4 to TRBJ2-7; tentative D call: TRBD1 (6 bases). The CDR3 totals 14 residues. Trimming cost V 4 bases and J 2 bases, with 13 bases left between them. CDR1 and CDR2 (germline): SGHNT, YYREEE (reference sequence). The CDR3 reads CASSPDRRPYEQYF. In DNA, the CDR3 is TGTGCCAGCAGCCCGGACAGACGGCCCTACGAGCAGTACTTC. Drawing the rest from reference TRBV5-4 and TRBJ2-7, the complete variable domain is ETGVTQSPTHLIKTRGQQVTLRCSSQSGHNTVSWYQQALGQGPQFIFQYYREEENGRGNFPPRFSGLQFPNYSSELNVNALELDDSALYLCASSPDRRPYEQYFGPGTRLTVT.

This chain joins TRBV19 and TRBJ1-5; D uncertain. Germline CDR1 LNHDA, CDR2 SQIVND (reference sequence). The CDR3 covers 14 residues. Trimming removed 4 bases at V and 9 bases at J, with 16 bases between. CDR3 sequence reads: CASSTKARNLPQHF. The CDR3 bases are TGTGCCAGTAGTACAAAAGCTCGGAATTTGCCCCAGCATTTT.

The rearrangement links TRBV5-1 to TRBJ1-4, with D perhaps matching TRBD1 (5 bases). CDR1 and CDR2 from the germline V gene are SGHRS and YFSETQ. V was cut by 0 bases and J by 5 bases, with 14 bases left in between. CDR3 length equals 16 residues. This chain's CDR3 is CASSLDYGGLNEKLFF. The DNA of the CDR3 is TGCGCCAGCAGCTTGGATTACGGGGGTTTGAATGAAAAACTGTTTTTT.

The CDR3 bases are TGCGCCAGCAGCTTTAGTCGGCAAGAGACCCAGTACTTC. Encoded protein: CASSFSRQETQYF. This chain uses TRBV5-1 with TRBJ2-5; the D is unclear. The CDR3 runs to 13 residues. V lost 2 bases and J 2 bases, leaving 7 bases between the germline ends. CDR1 and CDR2 (germline): SGHRS, YFSETQ.

The J gene is TRBJ2-5, the V gene TRBV15; D possibly corresponds to TRBD2 (5 bases). Trimming took off 4 bases at V and 5 bases at J, with 11 bases between the two ends. Germline V gives CDR1 LNHNV, CDR2 YYDKDF (reference sequence). The CDR3 contains 13 residues. Here the CDR3 DNA reads TGTGCCACCAGCACCACTAGGTTGGAGACCCAGTACTTC. Amino acid sequence: CATSTTRLETQYF.

The gene calls are TRBV5-1 and TRBJ2-7; 10 bases match TRBD2. From germline, CDR1 is SGHRS and CDR2 YFSETQ. The CDR3 totals 15 residues. V shed 3 bases and J 3 bases; nucleotides not matched to a gene: 6. The CDR3: CASSWTLAGDYEQYF. CDR3 sequence (DNA): TGCGCCAGCAGCTGGACGCTAGCGGGAGACTACGAGCAGTACTTC.